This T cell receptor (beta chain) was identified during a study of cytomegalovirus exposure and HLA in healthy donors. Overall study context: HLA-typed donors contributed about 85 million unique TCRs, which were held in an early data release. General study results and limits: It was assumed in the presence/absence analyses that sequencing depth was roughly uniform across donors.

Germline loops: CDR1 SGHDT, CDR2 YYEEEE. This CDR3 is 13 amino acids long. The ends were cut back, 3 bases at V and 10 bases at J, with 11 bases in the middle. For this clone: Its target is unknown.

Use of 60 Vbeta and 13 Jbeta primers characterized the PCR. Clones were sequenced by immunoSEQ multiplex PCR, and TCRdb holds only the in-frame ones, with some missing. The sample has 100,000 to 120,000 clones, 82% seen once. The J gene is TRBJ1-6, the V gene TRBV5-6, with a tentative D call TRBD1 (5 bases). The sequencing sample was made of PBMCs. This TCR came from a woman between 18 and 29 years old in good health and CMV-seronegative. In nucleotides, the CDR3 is TGTGCCAGCAGCTCTCAGGGTCTCTCACCCCTCCACTTT. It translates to CASSSQGLSPLHF.